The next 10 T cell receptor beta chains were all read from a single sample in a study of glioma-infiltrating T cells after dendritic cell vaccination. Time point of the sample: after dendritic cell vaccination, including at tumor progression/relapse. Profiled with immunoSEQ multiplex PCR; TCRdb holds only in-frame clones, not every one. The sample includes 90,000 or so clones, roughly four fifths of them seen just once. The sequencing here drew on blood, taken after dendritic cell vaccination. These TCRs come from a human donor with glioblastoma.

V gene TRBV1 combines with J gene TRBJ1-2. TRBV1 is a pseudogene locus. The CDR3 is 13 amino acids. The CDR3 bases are TGCACCAGCAGCCAAGATAAGCCATACGGCTACACCTTC. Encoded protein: CTSSQDKPYGYTF.

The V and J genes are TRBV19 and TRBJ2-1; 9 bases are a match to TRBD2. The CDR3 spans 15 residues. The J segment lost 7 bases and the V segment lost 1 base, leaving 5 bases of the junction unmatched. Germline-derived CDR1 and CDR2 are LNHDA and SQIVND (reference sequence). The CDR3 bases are TGTGCCAGTAGTATAGGTAGTAGCGGGGGTAATGAGCAGTTCTTC. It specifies CASSIGSSGGNEQFF.

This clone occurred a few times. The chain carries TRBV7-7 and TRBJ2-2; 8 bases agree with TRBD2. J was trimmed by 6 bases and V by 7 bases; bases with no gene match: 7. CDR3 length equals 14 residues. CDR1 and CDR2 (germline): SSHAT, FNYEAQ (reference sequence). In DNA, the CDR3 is TGTGCCAGCACCAACGGGGGGGCCTCCGGGGAGCTGTTTTTT. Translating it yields CASTNGGASGELFF. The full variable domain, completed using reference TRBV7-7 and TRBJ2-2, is GAGVSQSPRYKVTKRGQDVTLRCDPISSHATLYWYQQALGQGPEFLTYFNYEAQPDKSGLPSDRFSAERPEGSISTLTIQRTEQRDSAMYRCASTNGGASGELFFGEGSRLTVL.

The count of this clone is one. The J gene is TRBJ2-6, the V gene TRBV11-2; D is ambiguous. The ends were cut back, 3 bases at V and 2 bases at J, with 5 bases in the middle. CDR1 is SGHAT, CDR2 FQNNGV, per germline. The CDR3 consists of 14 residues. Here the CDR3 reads CASSFSTGANVLTF. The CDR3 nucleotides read TGTGCCAGCAGCTTTAGTACTGGGGCCAACGTCCTGACTTTC.

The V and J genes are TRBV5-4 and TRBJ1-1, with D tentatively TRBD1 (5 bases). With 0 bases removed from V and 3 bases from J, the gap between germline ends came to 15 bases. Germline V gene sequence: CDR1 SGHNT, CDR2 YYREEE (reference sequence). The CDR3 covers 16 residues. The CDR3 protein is CASSLGWGPTDTEAFF. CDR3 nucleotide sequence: TGTGCCAGCAGCTTGGGGTGGGGCCCCACCGACACTGAAGCTTTCTTT.

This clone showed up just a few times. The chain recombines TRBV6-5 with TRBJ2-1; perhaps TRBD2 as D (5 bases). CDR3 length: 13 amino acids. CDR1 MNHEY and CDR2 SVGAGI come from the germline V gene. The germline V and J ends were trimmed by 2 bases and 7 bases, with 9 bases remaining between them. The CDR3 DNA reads TGTGCCAGCAGTTACGCGGGCCCTAATGAGCAGTTCTTC. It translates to CASSYAGPNEQFF.

The CDR3 DNA reads as TGTGCCTGGAGTGTAGGCGCTAGCGGGGTAGCGGAGACCCAGTACTTC. This gives the protein CAWSVGASGVAETQYF. The genes are TRBV30 and TRBJ2-5; 9 bases are shared with TRBD2. The junction had 10 bases not matched to a gene; V was cut back by 0 bases and J by 5 bases. The CDR3 length is 16 residues. The V gene's germline CDR1 is GTSNPN and CDR2 SVGIG (reference sequence).

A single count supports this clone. CDR3 amino acids: CASSTDREDTEAFF. CDR3 in DNA: TGCGCCAGCAGCACGGACAGGGAAGACACTGAAGCTTTCTTT. The V and J genes are TRBV5-1 and TRBJ1-1, with 8 bases lining up with TRBD1. V trimming: 4 bases; J trimming: 3 bases; junction bases outside the gene matches: 5. The CDR3 length is 14 residues. CDR1 SGHRS and CDR2 YFSETQ come from the germline V gene. The variable domain in full, completed from reference TRBV5-1 and TRBJ1-1, reads KAGVTQTPRYLIKTRGQQVTLSCSPISGHRSVSWYQQTPGQGLQFLFEYFSETQRNKGNFPGRFSGRQFSNSRSEMNVSTLELGDSALYLCASSTDREDTEAFFGQGTRLTVV.

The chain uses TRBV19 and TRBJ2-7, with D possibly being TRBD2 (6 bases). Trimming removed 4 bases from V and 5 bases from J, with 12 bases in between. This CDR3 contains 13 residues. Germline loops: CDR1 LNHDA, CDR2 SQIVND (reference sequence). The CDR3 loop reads CASSTGLLDEQYV. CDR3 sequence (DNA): TGTGCCAGTAGTACCGGACTACTGGACGAGCAGTACGTC.

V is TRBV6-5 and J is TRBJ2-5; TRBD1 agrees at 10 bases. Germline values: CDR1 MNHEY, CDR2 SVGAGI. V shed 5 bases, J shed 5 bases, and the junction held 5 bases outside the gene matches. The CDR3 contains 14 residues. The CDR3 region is CASSPGTGVETQYF. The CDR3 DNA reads TGTGCCAGCAGTCCTGGGACAGGGGTGGAGACCCAGTACTTC.